This T cell receptor beta chain was identified during a study of CD8 T cells in Susac syndrome. The RNA, roughly 0.5 to 1 ug, was put through reverse transcription using random hexamers. Across 54 Vbeta and 13 Jbeta, immunoSEQ multiplex PCR amplified TCR beta CDR3. Using its own MiXCR run on the immunoSEQ multiplex PCR reads, TCRdb lists one record per CDR3 protein. This sample has some 130,000 distinct CDR3 sequences, with approximately 95% found just once. Patients with Susac syndrome showed fulfilment of recently defined diagnostic criteria for definite or probable disease. Both CD4+ and CD8+ T cells were negatively isolated, and TEMRA cells underwent FACS enrichment. Germline V gene lookup returns CDR1 MNHEY and CDR2 SVGAGI. This CDR3 spans 14 amino acids. The ends were cut back, 3 bases at V and 4 bases at J, with 12 bases in the middle.

The rearrangement joins TRBV6-5 to TRBJ2-5; a weak D match, TRBD1 (6 bases). The sequence was collected from a human donor with Susac syndrome. The specimen was CD8+ T cells from PBMCs. The CDR3 DNA reads TGTGCCAGCAGTTATAATCCAGGGGCAGAGACCCAGTACTTC. It translates to CASSYNPGAETQYF.